This paragraph reports one TCR beta chain. The record originates from a study of radiotherapy plus CTLA-4 blockade in lung cancer. Deletions cut 0 bases from V and 12 bases from J, with 12 bases between. The CDR3 spans 13 residues. CDR1 is LNHNV, CDR2 YYDKDF, per germline (reference sequence). Clones were sequenced by immunoSEQ multiplex PCR, and TCRdb holds only the in-frame ones, with some missing. The repertoire includes about 110,000 clones, roughly 77% of them detected once, and approximately 3.5% sits in the top ten. The TCR comes from a human donor with non-small cell lung cancer that progressed on radiotherapy plus ipilimumab. Some clones in this sample may be carry-over from other donors' samples. The source material was peripheral blood, sampled from a patient treated with radiotherapy plus ipilimumab. The V gene is TRBV15, the J gene TRBJ2-1; no definite D call. This chain's CDR3 is CATSRDKLEGQFF. DNA of the CDR3: TGTGCCACCAGCAGAGATAAGCTCGAAGGGCAGTTCTTC.